The 9 T cell receptor beta chains in this list originate from one sample, sequenced in a study of naive and memory T cell subsets (dated by TCRdb to about 2017). Here is what the overall study found, with its caveats: A few larger clonotypes were present in naive repertoires, particularly the CD8 repertoires, and these clonotypes were possibly memory cells re-expressing CD45RA.

These TCRs are of unknown antigen specificity. Library prep was done by UMI-ligation and nested PCR. The run used an Illumina MiSeq. The beta constant-region primer was an equimolar mix of two oligonucleotides covering both TRBC1 and TRBC2. Four rounds of PCR, combining the SP2 primer with nested alpha and beta constant-region primers, were used to amplify the ligated cDNA. Starting from the raw public reads, TCRdb applied fastp trimming at Q25, assembled clones with MiXCR and retained in-frame beta chains. Each entry is one CDR3 protein sequence, shown with its most common DNA and genes. This sample lists about 100,000 distinct CDR3 sequences; about 15% were detected once. Around 2.8% of the sample rests with the top ten. Input material: naive CD8+ T cells from blood. Read against the paper, the sample's cell subset or site label means: naive T cells, CD45RA high CD27+. The receptors shown here come from a human donor in good health.

This clonotype appeared a few times. The genes are TRBV15 and TRBJ1-2; possibly TRBD1 for D (6 bases). Germline assignment: CDR1 LNHNV and CDR2 YYDKDF (reference sequence). The CDR3 loop spans 13 amino acids. Trimming pared 8 bases from V and 4 bases from J, leaving 14 bases between. CDR3 region: CATRDTSSYGYTF. CDR3 nucleotides: TGTGCCACCCGGGACACCTCATCCTATGGCTACACCTTC.

This clonotype was seen a few times. This chain uses TRBV10-3 with TRBJ2-7; a possible D gene is TRBD1 (5 bases). The CDR3 has 13 amino acids. The V gene's germline CDR1 is ENHRY and CDR2 SYGVKD. V shed 6 bases and J shed 4 bases, with 13 bases lying between them. The CDR3 DNA reads TGTGCCATCAGGCAAGACAGATCATACGAGCAGTACTTC. It encodes CAIRQDRSYEQYF.

J is TRBJ2-1 and V is TRBV13; D perhaps matches TRBD2 (5 bases). In germline, CDR1 is PRHDT, CDR2 FYEKMQ (reference sequence). V dropped 4 bases and J dropped 3 bases, with 13 bases sitting between them. The CDR3 sequence is 15 residues long. The CDR3 reads CASSYPRGIYNEQFF. In nucleotides, the CDR3 is TGTGCCAGCAGCTACCCCCGGGGAATCTACAATGAGCAGTTCTTC.

The chain links TRBV29-1 to TRBJ1-2; the D is unclear. With 6 bases removed from V and 9 bases from J, the gap between germline ends came to 23 bases. Germline values: CDR1 SQVTM, CDR2 ANQGSEA. The CDR3 spans 14 residues. CDR3 residues: CSVYDEDRWRSYTF. DNA for the CDR3: TGCAGCGTCTACGACGAGGATCGGTGGAGGAGCTACACCTTC.

This clonotype was detected only once. The rearrangement links TRBV10-3 to TRBJ2-7; tentatively, D is TRBD1 (5 bases). The length of the CDR3 is 14 residues. Looked up from germline, CDR1 is ENHRY and CDR2 is SYGVKD. Trimming took off 5 bases at V and 2 bases at J, with 13 bases between the two ends. The CDR3 coding sequence is TGTGCCATCAGTTTAGGGGATCCAACCTACGAGCAGTACTTC. This translates into CAISLGDPTYEQYF.

This rearrangement joins TRBV7-9 to TRBJ1-2; tentative D call: TRBD1 (5 bases). The CDR3 spans 15 residues. V was pared by 4 bases and J by 4 bases, with 16 bases between. Germline V lookup: CDR1 SEHNR, CDR2 FQNEAQ (reference sequence). CDR3 in DNA: TGTGCCAGCAGCTCCCGGGACGGACATACCTATGGCTACACCTTC. This gives the protein CASSSRDGHTYGYTF. The full variable domain, rest sourced from reference TRBV7-9 and TRBJ1-2, is DTGVSQNPRHKITKRGQNVTFRCDPISEHNRLYWYRQTLGQGPEFLTYFQNEAQLEKSRLLSDRFSAERPKGSFSTLEIQRTEQGDSAMYLCASSSRDGHTYGYTFGSGTRLTVV.

This clonotype appeared a few times. The rearrangement joins TRBV27 to TRBJ1-1; D remains ambiguous. Trimming took off 6 bases at V and 1 base at J, with 9 bases between the two ends. CDR1 MNHEY and CDR2 SMNVEV come from the germline V gene (reference sequence). CDR3 length equals 13 residues. The CDR3, as DNA: TGTGCCAGCAGGAAAGGACCGAACACTGAAGCTTTCTTT. This encodes CASRKGPNTEAFF.

This clonotype was found a few times. The chain links TRBV5-5 to TRBJ1-5; the D gene is possibly TRBD1 (5 bases). The CDR3 is 15 amino acids. Germline lookup yields CDR1 SGHKS and CDR2 YYEKEE (reference sequence). Trimming shortened V by 1 base and J by 2 bases, and 10 bases separated the two germline ends. The CDR3 loop reads CASSLWGGGNQPQHF. The CDR3 nucleotides are TGTGCCAGCAGCTTGTGGGGGGGAGGCAATCAGCCCCAGCATTTT.

This clonotype was recorded a few times. V usage is TRBV7-3 and J usage is TRBJ2-1; 7 positions match TRBD1. Germline values: CDR1 SGHTA, CDR2 FQGTGA. With V trimmed by 5 bases and J by 4 bases, 8 bases remained unmatched. The CDR3 contains 15 residues. DNA of the CDR3: TGTGCCAGCAGCCGGGACAGCGACCCTTACAATGAGCAGTTCTTC. This sequence encodes CASSRDSDPYNEQFF.